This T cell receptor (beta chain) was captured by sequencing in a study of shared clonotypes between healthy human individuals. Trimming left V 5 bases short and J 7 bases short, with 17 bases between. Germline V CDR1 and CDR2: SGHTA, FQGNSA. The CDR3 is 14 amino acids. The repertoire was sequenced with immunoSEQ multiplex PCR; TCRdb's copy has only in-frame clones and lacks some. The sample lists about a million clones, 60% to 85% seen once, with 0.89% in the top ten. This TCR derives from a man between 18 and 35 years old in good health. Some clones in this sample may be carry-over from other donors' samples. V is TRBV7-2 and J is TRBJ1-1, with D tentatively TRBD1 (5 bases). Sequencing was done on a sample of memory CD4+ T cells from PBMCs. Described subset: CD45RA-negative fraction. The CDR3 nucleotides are TGTGCCAGCAGCCAACCCGGGACCCAGGTTGAAGCTTTCTTT. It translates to CASSQPGTQVEAFF.